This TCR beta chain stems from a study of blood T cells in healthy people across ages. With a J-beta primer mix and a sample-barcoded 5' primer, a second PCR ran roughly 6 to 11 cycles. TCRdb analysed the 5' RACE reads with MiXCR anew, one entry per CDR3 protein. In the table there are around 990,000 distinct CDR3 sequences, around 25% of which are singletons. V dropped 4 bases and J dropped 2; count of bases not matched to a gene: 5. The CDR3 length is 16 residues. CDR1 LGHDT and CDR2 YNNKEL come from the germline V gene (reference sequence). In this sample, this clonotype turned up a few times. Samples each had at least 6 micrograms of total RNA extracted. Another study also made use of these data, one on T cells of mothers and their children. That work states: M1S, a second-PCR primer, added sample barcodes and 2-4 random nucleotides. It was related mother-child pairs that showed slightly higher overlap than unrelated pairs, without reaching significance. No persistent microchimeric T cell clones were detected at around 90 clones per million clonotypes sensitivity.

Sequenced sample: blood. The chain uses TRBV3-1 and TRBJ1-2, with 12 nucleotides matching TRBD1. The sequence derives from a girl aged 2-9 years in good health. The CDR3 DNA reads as TGTGCCAGCAGCCGGTGGGGACAGGGGGCGAACTATGGCTACACCTTC. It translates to CASSRWGQGANYGYTF.